The rows below give T cell receptor beta chains drawn from one sample of a study of Ad26.COV2.S vaccination and SARS-CoV-2 variants. TCRdb keeps only in-frame clones here, not all; method: immunoSEQ multiplex PCR. Of hundreds of thousands of clones listed, around 89% are singletons. Specimen: peripheral blood, collected in a trial of Ad26.COV2.S vaccine versus placebo. The source is a person between 18 and 65 years old who received the Ad26.COV2.S COVID-19 vaccine or a placebo. Each CDR3 is given with its conserved first and last residue. D genes are given only for firm matches. Not all rows give a size; the values are once, few, many and, for expanded clones, a class.

J: TRBJ2-1
V: TRBV11-2
size: NA
D: TRBD2
DNA: TGTGCCAGCAGCCGAGGACTAGGGAGTGAGCAGTTCTTC
CDR3: CASSRGLGSEQFF

J: TRBJ1-4
V: TRBV27
size: NA
D: TRBD1
DNA: TGTGCCAGCAGTTTATCCTCGATGCCGGGACAGGCGAATGAAAAACTGTTTTTT
CDR3: CASSLSSMPGQANEKLFF

J: TRBJ1-1
V: TRBV6-2/TRBV6-3
size: NA
D: NA
DNA: TGTGCCAGCAGTTACCCCGGGCAGGGTGGCACTGAAGCTTTCTTT
CDR3: CASSYPGQGGTEAFF

J: TRBJ2-7
V: TRBV11-2
size: NA
D: TRBD2
DNA: TGTGCCAGCACGAAGTTGGCGAGGCTAGCGGGAGACGAGCAGTACTTC
CDR3: CASTKLARLAGDEQYF

J: TRBJ2-1
V: TRBV19
size: NA
D: NA
DNA: TGTGCCAGTACCCCTATAGGGACACCAAACAATGAGCAGTTCTTC
CDR3: CASTPIGTPNNEQFF

J: TRBJ2-7
V: TRBV6-5
size: NA
D: TRBD1
DNA: TGTGCCAGCAGTTACCGCGACAGGGGATCCTACGAGCAGTACTTC
CDR3: CASSYRDRGSYEQYF

J: TRBJ1-1
V: TRBV11-3
size: NA
D: NA
DNA: TGTGCCAGCAGCTTAGATAGGGACCGGGACCAGGACTTT
CDR3: CASSLDRDRDQDF

J: TRBJ2-4
V: TRBV14
size: NA
D: NA
DNA: TGTGCCAGCAGCCTAGGTGGGAGTACCAACATTCAGTACTTC
CDR3: CASSLGGSTNIQYF

J: TRBJ1-2
V: TRBV9
size: NA
D: NA
DNA: TGTGCCAGCAGCGTAGTTCCAGGGGAGGGGTATGGCTACACCTTC
CDR3: CASSVVPGEGYGYTF

J: TRBJ1-6
V: TRBV7-2
size: NA
D: NA
DNA: TGTGCCAGCAGCTTAGTCCCTAGAGATTCACCCCTCCACTTT
CDR3: CASSLVPRDSPLHF

J: TRBJ2-3
V: TRBV7-2
size: NA
D: TRBD2
DNA: TGTGCCAGCAGCTATAGCGGGAGCCCCCCAGATACGCAGTATTTT
CDR3: CASSYSGSPPDTQYF

J: TRBJ2-3
V: TRBV25-1
size: NA
D: NA
DNA: TGTGCCAGCAGTGATCCCGCCGGCACAGATACGCAGTATTTT
CDR3: CASSDPAGTDTQYF

J: TRBJ1-3
V: TRBV30
size: NA
D: NA
DNA: TGTGCCTGGAGTGTACGGGCAGGGGTCAGTGGAAACACCATATATTTT
CDR3: CAWSVRAGVSGNTIYF

J: TRBJ1-4
V: TRBV6-5
size: NA
D: TRBD1
DNA: TGTGCCAGCGGGGTTACAGGGGGTAATGAAAAACTGTTTTTT
CDR3: CASGVTGGNEKLFF

J: TRBJ2-7
V: TRBV2
size: once
D: TRBD1
DNA: TGTGCCAGCAGTGAACAGGGGGCCCCCTACGAGCAGTACTTC
CDR3: CASSEQGAPYEQYF

J: TRBJ1-1
V: TRBV24-1
size: once
D: NA
DNA: TGTGCCACCAGTGAGCCCGGGACGCCCACCTTTGGAGCTTTCTTT
CDR3: CATSEPGTPTFGAFF

J: TRBJ1-5
V: TRBV19
size: NA
D: NA
DNA: TGTGCCAGTATGGTAACAGGGTCTCAGCCCCAGCATTTT
CDR3: CASMVTGSQPQHF

J: TRBJ2-1
V: TRBV19
size: NA
D: NA
DNA: TGTGCCAGTAGCCACAATGAGCAGTTCTTC
CDR3: CASSHNEQFF

J: TRBJ1-1
V: TRBV30
size: NA
D: TRBD1
DNA: TGTGCCTGGAACACAGGGGGCCGGACTGAAGCTTTCTTT
CDR3: CAWNTGGRTEAFF

J: TRBJ2-2
V: TRBV18
size: NA
D: NA
DNA: TGTGCCAGCTCACCAGGGACCGGCGGGGAGCTGTTTTTT
CDR3: CASSPGTGGELFF

J: TRBJ2-3
V: TRBV19
size: NA
D: NA
DNA: TGTGCCAGTAATTGGGGGCCCACAGATACGCAGTATTTT
CDR3: CASNWGPTDTQYF

J: TRBJ2-7
V: TRBV19
size: NA
D: TRBD1
DNA: TGTGCCAGTAGACGGACAGGCTCCACTCGGGAGCAGTACTTC
CDR3: CASRRTGSTREQYF

J: TRBJ1-1
V: TRBV5-1
size: NA
D: NA
DNA: TGCGCCAGCAGCTTGGTGTTGAACACTGAAGCTTTCTTT
CDR3: CASSLVLNTEAFF

J: TRBJ2-1
V: TRBV9
size: NA
D: TRBD2
DNA: TGTGCCAGCAGCGTAGAGGGCCGGGGAGGGTATGATGAGCAGTTCTTC
CDR3: CASSVEGRGGYDEQFF

J: TRBJ1-1
V: TRBV30
size: once
D: NA
DNA: TGTGCCTGGAGAATCGAGGAGTGGACTGAAGCTTTCTTT
CDR3: CAWRIEEWTEAFF

J: TRBJ2-2
V: TRBV7-2
size: once
D: NA
DNA: TGTGCCAGCAGCCCCGGGACTTCCCGGACCGGGGAGCTGTTTTTT
CDR3: CASSPGTSRTGELFF

J: TRBJ1-1
V: TRBV29-1
size: NA
D: NA
DNA: TGCAGCTCTAACTGGGGAGGAACTGAAGCTTTCTTT
CDR3: CSSNWGGTEAFF

J: TRBJ2-2
V: TRBV7-8
size: NA
D: NA
DNA: TGTGCCAGCAGCACACGGACCACAAACACCGGGGAGCTGTTTTTT
CDR3: CASSTRTTNTGELFF

J: TRBJ2-5
V: TRBV24-1
size: NA
D: NA
DNA: TGTGCCACCAGTGGAGGGGGAACTCTGGAGACCCAGTACTTC
CDR3: CATSGGGTLETQYF

J: TRBJ1-2
V: TRBV2
size: NA
D: TRBD1
DNA: TGTGCCAGCAATCTCGACAGGGGCTATGGCTACACCTTC
CDR3: CASNLDRGYGYTF

J: TRBJ1-5
V: TRBV19
size: NA
D: TRBD1
DNA: TGTGCCAGTAGTCAAGGACAGGGGAATCGACCCCAGCATTTT
CDR3: CASSQGQGNRPQHF

J: TRBJ1-3
V: TRBV3-1/TRBV3-2
size: NA
D: NA
DNA: TGTGCCAGCAGCCATCAGTCCCCTGGAAACACCATATATTTT
CDR3: CASSHQSPGNTIYF

J: TRBJ2-6
V: TRBV19
size: NA
D: NA
DNA: TGTGCCAGTAGCTTACAGCGGTCGGGGGCCAACGTCCTGACTTTC
CDR3: CASSLQRSGANVLTF

J: TRBJ1-5
V: TRBV11-2
size: NA
D: NA
DNA: TGTGCCAGCAGCTTTGGGCCGACCCAGCGGCCCCAGCATTTT
CDR3: CASSFGPTQRPQHF

J: TRBJ2-7
V: TRBV11-2
size: NA
D: TRBD1
DNA: TGTGCCAGCAGCTTAGATAGGGACAGGGAAGGAGGACTCACCTACGAGCAGTACTTC
CDR3: CASSLDRDREGGLTYEQYF

J: TRBJ1-5
V: TRBV12-3/TRBV12-4
size: NA
D: NA
DNA: TGTGCCAGCAGTTCTAGTTCGGGCCAGCCCCAGCATTTT
CDR3: CASSSSSGQPQHF

J: TRBJ1-2
V: TRBV6-1
size: NA
D: NA
DNA: TGTGCCAGCAGTGAAGCGCCCGGGTATGGCTATGGCTACACCTTC
CDR3: CASSEAPGYGYGYTF

J: TRBJ1-2
V: TRBV18
size: NA
D: NA
DNA: TGTGCCAGCTCACCAGGACGATCGCCTAACTATGGCTACACCTTC
CDR3: CASSPGRSPNYGYTF

J: TRBJ1-6
V: TRBV7-6
size: NA
D: NA
DNA: TGTGCCAGCAGCTTAAGACAAGAGGCGGGTTCACCCCTCCACTTT
CDR3: CASSLRQEAGSPLHF

J: TRBJ2-2
V: TRBV7-9
size: NA
D: TRBD2
DNA: TGTGCCAGCAGCCGTCCTAGCGGGAGAAGGATCGGGGAGCTGTTTTTT
CDR3: CASSRPSGRRIGELFF

J: TRBJ2-5
V: TRBV19
size: NA
D: NA
DNA: TGTGCCAGTAGTAAAGGTGGTGTAGGACAAGAGACCCAGTACTTC
CDR3: CASSKGGVGQETQYF

J: TRBJ2-3
V: TRBV11-3
size: NA
D: TRBD2
DNA: TGTGCCAGCAGCTTAGAATCAAGCGGGACCACAGATACGCAGTATTTT
CDR3: CASSLESSGTTDTQYF

J: TRBJ1-3
V: TRBV6-5
size: NA
D: NA
DNA: TGTGCCTCGGGGTCAGACGCTGGAAACACCATATATTTT
CDR3: CASGSDAGNTIYF

J: TRBJ2-5
V: TRBV3-1/TRBV3-2
size: NA
D: NA
DNA: TGTGCCAGCAGCCAAGATCCCCACGGGACCCAGTACTTC
CDR3: CASSQDPHGTQYF

J: TRBJ2-5
V: TRBV6-5
size: NA
D: TRBD1
DNA: TGTGCCAGCAGTCGTGGGACAGGCGAGACCCAGTACTTC
CDR3: CASSRGTGETQYF

J: TRBJ1-2
V: TRBV19
size: NA
D: NA
DNA: TGTGCCAGTAGCCCGACGGAAAACTATGGCTACACCTTC
CDR3: CASSPTENYGYTF

J: TRBJ1-6
V: TRBV19
size: NA
D: NA
DNA: TGTGCCAGTAGTCCGGGACACCATAATTCACCCCTCCACTTT
CDR3: CASSPGHHNSPLHF

J: TRBJ2-1
V: TRBV15
size: NA
D: NA
DNA: TGTGCCACCAGCAGAGATTTTATTGGTGAGCAGTTCTTC
CDR3: CATSRDFIGEQFF

J: TRBJ2-7
V: TRBV7-9
size: NA
D: NA
DNA: TGTGCCAGCAGTCGTTATGACGAGCAGTACTTC
CDR3: CASSRYDEQYF

J: TRBJ2-7
V: TRBV28
size: NA
D: NA
DNA: TGTGCCATCAAACACGGGACTCTCTACGAGCAGTACTTC
CDR3: CAIKHGTLYEQYF

J: TRBJ1-3
V: TRBV7-2
size: NA
D: NA
DNA: TGTGCCAGCAGCTTAGGAGGGGGTGTTGGAAACACCATATATTTT
CDR3: CASSLGGGVGNTIYF

J: TRBJ1-2
V: TRBV7-9
size: NA
D: TRBD1
DNA: TGTGCCAGCAGCTCCACAGACAGGGACGGCTATGGCTACACCTTC
CDR3: CASSSTDRDGYGYTF